The present T cell receptor (beta chain) was sequenced within a study of blood T cell repertoires in COVID-19. In the study overall: Acute-phase and convalescent COVID-19 samples originated in the United States, Italy and Spain. The cDNA or gDNA used as material had been derived from T cells, B-cell-depleted T cells, or PBMCs.

This CDR3 is built from 12 residues. V was pared by 1 base and J by 15 bases, with 13 bases between. Germline CDR1 and CDR2: SNHLY and FYNNEI. In the original analysis: Reference gene primer amplification gave estimated nucleated cell counts. TCRdb's table, derived via immunoSEQ multiplex PCR, lists solely in-frame clones and lacks some. The V and J calls and clone size are taken from that table; D and trimming were inferred from the DNA. The repertoire consists of fewer than 650,000 clones, with roughly 91% occurring once and the leading ten covering less than 9.5%. Patients of the Seattle cohort, enrolled during active infection, were followed longitudinally.

The specimen was peripheral blood. V is TRBV2 and J is TRBJ2-4, with D perhaps matching TRBD1 (6 bases). The receptor was isolated from a woman in her forties or fifties with COVID-19, enrolled during active disease. CDR3 in DNA: TGTGCCAGCAGTGAAGGATCGGACAGAGGGTACTTC. It yields the protein CASSEGSDRGYF.